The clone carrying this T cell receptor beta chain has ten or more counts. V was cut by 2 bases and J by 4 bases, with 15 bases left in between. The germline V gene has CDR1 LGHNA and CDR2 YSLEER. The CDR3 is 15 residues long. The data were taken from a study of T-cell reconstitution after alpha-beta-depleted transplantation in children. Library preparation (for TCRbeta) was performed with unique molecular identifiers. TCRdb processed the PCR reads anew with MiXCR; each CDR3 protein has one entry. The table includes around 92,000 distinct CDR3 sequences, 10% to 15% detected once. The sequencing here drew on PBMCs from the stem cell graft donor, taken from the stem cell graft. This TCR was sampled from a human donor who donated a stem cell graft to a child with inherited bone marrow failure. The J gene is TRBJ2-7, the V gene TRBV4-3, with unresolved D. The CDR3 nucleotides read TGCGCCAGCAGCCAATTAAGATCCCCTCTTTACGAGCAGTACTTC. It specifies CASSQLRSPLYEQYF.